This TCR beta chain was retrieved from a study of cytomegalovirus exposure and HLA in healthy donors. Study background: Of over 300 genotyped donors, 65% to 85% clustered with self-reported Caucasian donors. Whole-study results and caveats: In a later analysis, across HLA loci, associated TCR counts were highest for DRB1, lowest for HLA-C. Listed as cytomegalovirus-associated were about 160 TCR beta chains. Some V segments (TRBV6-2 and TRBV6-3 among them) were excluded as indistinguishable.

13 Jbeta primers and 60 Vbeta primers were used for the PCR. Assay: immunoSEQ multiplex PCR; the TCRdb copy retains only in-frame clones and omits some. The specimen's table records about 140,000 clones. Comments on this clone: The antigen remains undetermined.

CDR1 is SQVTM, CDR2 ANQGSEA, per germline. This CDR3 has 16 residues. With V trimmed by 6 bases and J by 4 bases, 9 bases remained unmatched. The rearrangement links TRBV29-1 to TRBJ2-6, with 10 bases aligning to TRBD1. The clonotype comes from a male donor in good health and CMV-seronegative. Sequencing input: PBMCs. Written as DNA, the CDR3 is TGCAGCGTACGGGGGACAGGGGTATCGGGGGCCAACGTCCTGACTTTC. Its protein product is CSVRGTGVSGANVLTF.